Listed below are T cell receptor beta chains from one sample, sequenced in a study of CD8 T cells in Susac syndrome. One entry per CDR3 protein results from TCRdb running MiXCR on the immunoSEQ multiplex PCR reads. The sample yields about 200,000 distinct CDR3 sequences, over 85% seen once. The specimen was CD4+ T cells from PBMCs. These receptors were collected from a human donor in good health. The CDR3 runs from the conserved cysteine through the conserved F or W. The D gene is left open where the match is weak. A clone size is listed for some rows: how often the clone was seen (once, few, many), or a class if it is expanded.

D gene: NA; J gene: TRBJ1-1; V gene: TRBV10-3; clone size: NA; CDR3 protein: CAISGNSYTEAFF; CDR3 DNA: TGTGCCATCAGTGGGAACAGTTACACTGAAGCTTTCTTT
D gene: NA; J gene: TRBJ1-2; V gene: TRBV11-2; clone size: NA; CDR3 protein: CASSQRADYGYTF; CDR3 DNA: TGTGCCAGCAGCCAGCGGGCGGACTATGGCTACACCTTC
D gene: TRBD1; J gene: TRBJ1-1; V gene: TRBV29-1; clone size: NA; CDR3 protein: CSVEEAPGQGAFF; CDR3 DNA: TGCAGCGTTGAAGAGGCTCCGGGACAGGGGGCTTTCTTT
D gene: NA; J gene: TRBJ2-1; V gene: TRBV29-1; clone size: NA; CDR3 protein: CSVQAYNEQFF; CDR3 DNA: TGCAGCGTGCAGGCCTACAATGAGCAGTTCTTC
D gene: NA; J gene: TRBJ2-7; V gene: TRBV9; clone size: NA; CDR3 protein: CASSPTGESEQYF; CDR3 DNA: TGTGCCAGCAGCCCGACCGGCGAGTCCGAGCAGTACTTC
D gene: TRBD1; J gene: TRBJ2-3; V gene: TRBV5-6; clone size: once; CDR3 protein: CASSFDRGPADTQYF; CDR3 DNA: TGTGCCAGCAGCTTCGACAGGGGGCCGGCAGATACGCAGTATTTT
D gene: TRBD1; J gene: TRBJ2-1; V gene: TRBV5-1; clone size: NA; CDR3 protein: CASSSRGRGSYNEQFF; CDR3 DNA: TGCGCCAGCAGCTCCAGGGGGCGAGGCTCCTACAATGAGCAGTTCTTC
D gene: NA; J gene: TRBJ2-7; V gene: TRBV15; clone size: NA; CDR3 protein: CATSRDRVYEQYF; CDR3 DNA: TGTGCCACCAGCAGAGACAGGGTCTACGAGCAGTACTTC
D gene: TRBD2; J gene: TRBJ2-1; V gene: TRBV3-1; clone size: NA; CDR3 protein: CASSTSGRNEQFF; CDR3 DNA: TGTGCCAGCAGTACTAGCGGGAGAAATGAGCAGTTCTTC
D gene: NA; J gene: TRBJ2-5; V gene: TRBV3-1; clone size: once; CDR3 protein: CASSPGGGTQYF; CDR3 DNA: TGTGCCAGCAGCCCTGGCGGTGGGACCCAGTACTTC
D gene: NA; J gene: TRBJ2-2; V gene: TRBV12-3/TRBV12-4; clone size: NA; CDR3 protein: CASSPGRSGELFF; CDR3 DNA: TGTGCCAGCAGCCCTGGGCGCTCCGGGGAGCTGTTTTTT
D gene: NA; J gene: TRBJ2-1; V gene: TRBV3-1; clone size: few; CDR3 protein: CASSQEGSSYNEQFF; CDR3 DNA: TGTGCCAGCAGCCAAGAAGGGAGCTCCTACAATGAGCAGTTCTTC
D gene: TRBD2; J gene: TRBJ2-4; V gene: TRBV7-6; clone size: NA; CDR3 protein: CASSHTSGRAYGKNIQYF; CDR3 DNA: TGTGCCAGCAGCCATACTAGCGGGAGGGCGTATGGCAAAAACATTCAGTACTTC
D gene: TRBD1; J gene: TRBJ2-5; V gene: TRBV20-1; clone size: NA; CDR3 protein: CSAGETGVETQYF; CDR3 DNA: TGCAGTGCTGGAGAGACAGGGGTGGAGACCCAGTACTTC
D gene: TRBD2; J gene: TRBJ2-1; V gene: TRBV30; clone size: NA; CDR3 protein: CAWSKTGTSGREFF; CDR3 DNA: TGTGCCTGGAGCAAAACCGGGACTAGCGGTCGGGAGTTCTTC
D gene: NA; J gene: TRBJ1-1; V gene: TRBV5-1; clone size: NA; CDR3 protein: CASSPESGTWNTEAFF; CDR3 DNA: TGCGCCAGCAGCCCCGAATCAGGGACGTGGAACACTGAAGCTTTCTTT
D gene: NA; J gene: TRBJ2-1; V gene: TRBV20-1; clone size: NA; CDR3 protein: CSAQVPSEQFF; CDR3 DNA: TGCAGTGCCCAAGTACCCAGTGAGCAGTTCTTC
D gene: NA; J gene: TRBJ1-2; V gene: TRBV19; clone size: NA; CDR3 protein: CASSMSRVDGYTF; CDR3 DNA: TGTGCCAGTAGTATGAGCAGGGTGGATGGCTACACCTTC
D gene: NA; J gene: TRBJ1-1; V gene: TRBV30; clone size: NA; CDR3 protein: CAWSQDDTEAFF; CDR3 DNA: TGTGCCTGGAGCCAGGACGACACTGAAGCTTTCTTT
D gene: TRBD2; J gene: TRBJ2-2; V gene: TRBV5-1; clone size: once; CDR3 protein: CASSSTSSPGELFF; CDR3 DNA: TGCGCCAGCAGCTCGACTAGCTCCCCCGGGGAGCTGTTTTTT
D gene: TRBD1; J gene: TRBJ2-1; V gene: TRBV7-3; clone size: NA; CDR3 protein: CASAADRASYNEQFF; CDR3 DNA: TGTGCCAGCGCCGCCGACAGGGCTTCCTACAATGAGCAGTTCTTC
D gene: NA; J gene: TRBJ1-6; V gene: TRBV27; clone size: NA; CDR3 protein: CASSFPSSPLHF; CDR3 DNA: TGTGCCAGCAGTTTTCCCAGTTCGCCCCTCCACTTT
D gene: TRBD1; J gene: TRBJ1-5; V gene: TRBV19; clone size: NA; CDR3 protein: CASRDSDQPQHF; CDR3 DNA: TGTGCCAGCCGGGACAGCGATCAGCCCCAGCATTTT
D gene: TRBD2; J gene: TRBJ2-2; V gene: TRBV9; clone size: NA; CDR3 protein: CASRRTSGSTGELFF; CDR3 DNA: TGTGCCAGCAGGAGGACTAGCGGGAGCACCGGGGAGCTGTTTTTT
D gene: NA; J gene: TRBJ2-5; V gene: TRBV6-5; clone size: NA; CDR3 protein: CASSYSHSSTGRETQYF; CDR3 DNA: TGTGCCAGCAGTTACTCCCACTCCTCGACAGGGAGGGAGACCCAGTACTTC
D gene: TRBD1; J gene: TRBJ2-3; V gene: TRBV15; clone size: NA; CDR3 protein: CATSADRVTDTQYF; CDR3 DNA: TGTGCCACCAGTGCGGACAGGGTCACAGATACGCAGTATTTT
D gene: NA; J gene: TRBJ2-4; V gene: TRBV6-1; clone size: NA; CDR3 protein: CASSEQGRNIQYF; CDR3 DNA: TGTGCCAGCAGTGAGCAGGGCAGGAACATTCAGTACTTC